These 20 T cell receptor beta chains came from one sample sequenced in a study of blood T cell repertoires in COVID-19. Repertoires were generated with immunoSEQ multiplex PCR, while TCRdb's copy carries only in-frame clones and drops some. The table includes 130,000 to 150,000 clones, about 82% detected once. Sample: peripheral blood. All receptors derive from a woman in her thirties or forties with active or convalescent COVID-19.

This chain connects TRBV2 to TRBJ2-7, with 9 bases identical to TRBD1. V lost 6 bases to trimming and J lost 1 base; unmatched junction nucleotides: 7. The CDR3 contains 15 residues. Germline assignment: CDR1 SNHLY and CDR2 FYNNEI. CDR3 DNA: TGTGCCAGCAGCGTTCCGGGACAGGGATCCTACGAGCAGTACTTC. It is translated as CASSVPGQGSYEQYF.

The V call is TRBV7-2, the J call TRBJ2-1; 10 bases are shared with TRBD2. The V segment lost 5 bases and the J segment 3 bases; nucleotides outside the gene matches: 4. This CDR3 is built from 15 residues. Germline V gene data show CDR1 as SGHTA and CDR2 as FQGNSA. The CDR3 bases are TGTGCCAGCAGCCCAGGGACTAGCGACTACAATGAGCAGTTCTTC. Translating gives CASSPGTSDYNEQFF.

The chain joins TRBV19 to TRBJ2-5; no firm D call. Germline V gives CDR1 LNHDA, CDR2 SQIVND (reference sequence). The CDR3 spans 15 residues. V lost 5 bases and J 4 bases, leaving 17 bases between the germline ends. CDR3 residues: CASSPRRLEAETQYF. CDR3 bases: TGTGCCAGTAGTCCCCGGCGACTCGAGGCAGAGACCCAGTACTTC.

V gene TRBV4-2 combines with J gene TRBJ2-5, with 13 bases matching TRBD2. Germline CDR1 LGHNA, CDR2 YNFKEQ. Unmatched junction bases numbered 3, after V lost 0 bases and J lost 2 bases. CDR3 length: 17 amino acids. The CDR3 is CASSQEVLAGGQETQYF. DNA for the CDR3: TGTGCCAGCAGCCAAGAAGTACTAGCGGGGGGGCAAGAGACCCAGTACTTC.

This clone appeared a few times. The chain couples TRBV28 to TRBJ1-2; TRBD1 aligns across 7 bases. With V trimmed by 2 bases and J by 0 bases, 12 bases remained unmatched. The CDR3 spans 18 residues. The germline CDR1 and CDR2 sequences are MDHEN and SYDVKM. The CDR3 DNA sequence: TGTGCCAGCAGTTTAGGAACAGGGAGAGGGGGCTCTAACTATGGCTACACCTTC. Translation gives CASSLGTGRGGSNYGYTF.

The V gene is TRBV28, the J gene TRBJ2-3; TRBD2 matches at 11 bases. This CDR3 is built from 16 residues. CDR1 is MDHEN and CDR2 is SYDVKM in the germline V gene. V lost 4 bases to trimming and J lost 0 bases; unmatched junction nucleotides: 3. The CDR3, as DNA: TGTGCCAGCAGTTCCCGGACTAGCGGGAGCACAGATACGCAGTATTTT. Translation: CASSSRTSGSTDTQYF.

V is TRBV27 and J is TRBJ1-4; 9 bases are shared with TRBD1. CDR1 is MNHEY and CDR2 is SMNVEV in the germline V gene (reference sequence). The J segment lost 8 bases and the V segment lost 2 bases, leaving 6 bases of the junction unmatched. This CDR3 region has 15 residues. The CDR3 is CASSLAGQGREKLFF. DNA of the CDR3: TGTGCCAGCAGTTTAGCGGGACAGGGACGCGAAAAACTGTTTTTT.

A word on this clone: In the same sample, other DNA sequences code for this CDR3. The V call is TRBV6-6, the J call TRBJ1-1; D is undetermined. CDR1 is MNHNY, CDR2 SVGAGI, per germline (reference sequence). Between the trimmed V and J ends, which lost 0 bases and 1 base, there was a span of 6 bases. The CDR3 extends over 14 amino acids. The CDR3 sequence is CASSYSGRNTEAFF. For the CDR3, the DNA is TGTGCCAGCAGTTACTCGGGGAGGAACACTGAAGCTTTCTTT.

This chain uses TRBV6-4 with TRBJ1-2; TRBD1 agrees at 8 bases. V lost 6 bases and J lost 4; bases outside the gene matches: 4. The CDR3 runs 13 residues. Per the germline V gene, CDR1 is MRHNA and CDR2 is SNTAGT. The CDR3 DNA follows: TGTGCCAGCAGCCACGGACAGGGCTATGGCTACACCTTC. Translating it yields CASSHGQGYGYTF.

This chain connects TRBV19 to TRBJ1-1, with TRBD1 as a possible D gene (6 bases). The CDR3 spans 13 residues. Germline CDR1 and CDR2: LNHDA and SQIVND (reference sequence). The ends were cut back, 5 bases at V and 3 bases at J, with 10 bases in the middle. In nucleotides, the CDR3 is TGTGCCAGTAGTCCTAGACAGGACACTGAAGCTTTCTTT. This encodes CASSPRQDTEAFF.

This clone has only a few counts. This chain connects TRBV19 to TRBJ2-3; 9 bases are shared with TRBD1. Losses at the gene ends were 4 bases for V and 4 bases for J; bases not matched to a gene: 6. Germline CDR1 and CDR2: LNHDA and SQIVND (reference sequence). This CDR3 has 15 amino acids. CDR3 sequence: CASSTGRQGADTQYF. CDR3 coding DNA: TGTGCCAGTAGTACGGGGAGACAGGGGGCAGATACGCAGTATTTT.

J is TRBJ2-7 and V is TRBV10-2; a possible D gene is TRBD2 (7 bases). Looked up from germline, CDR1 is WSHSY and CDR2 is SAAADI. Trimming removed 6 bases at V and 3 bases at J, with 18 bases between. This CDR3 has 15 amino acids. DNA of the CDR3: TGCGCCAGCAGAGATAGGGGGGGCCGGGGCTACGAGCAGTACTTC. Translated: CASRDRGGRGYEQYF.

The chain is built from TRBV6-5 and TRBJ1-5; possibly TRBD1 for D (5 bases). Germline V gene data show CDR1 as MNHEY and CDR2 as SVGAGI. The V gene lost 6 bases and the J gene lost 3 bases, with 12 bases spanning the gap. CDR3 length equals 14 residues. The CDR3: CASRPQGPNQPQHF. In nucleotides, the CDR3 is TGTGCCAGCAGACCCCAGGGCCCCAATCAGCCCCAGCATTTT.

The chain has TRBV27 and TRBJ1-1; D is possibly TRBD1 (5 bases). Germline V CDR1 and CDR2: MNHEY, SMNVEV (reference sequence). The ends were cut back, 3 bases at V and 0 bases at J, with 8 bases in the middle. The CDR3 length is 14 residues. This CDR3 is CASSFQGMNTEAFF. The CDR3 nucleotides read TGTGCCAGCAGTTTTCAGGGTATGAACACTGAAGCTTTCTTT.

This chain links TRBV19 with TRBJ1-3; possible D gene TRBD1, 5 bases. Germline CDR1 is LNHDA and CDR2 is SQIVND (reference sequence). The CDR3 is 16 amino acids. V lost 7 bases and J 0 bases, leaving 16 bases between the germline ends. CDR3 region: CASTPAGHISGNTIYF. The CDR3 nucleotides read TGTGCCAGTACCCCCGCGGGGCATATCTCTGGAAACACCATATATTTT. The entire variable domain, with the rest obtained from reference TRBV19 and TRBJ1-3, is as follows: DGGITQSPKYLFRKEGQNVTLSCEQNLNHDAMYWYRQDPGQGLRLIYYSQIVNDFQKGDIAEGYSVSREKKESFPLTVTSAQKNPTAFYLCASTPAGHISGNTIYFGEGSWLTVV.

This chain uses TRBV5-1 with TRBJ2-5; possible D gene TRBD2, 6 bases. Trimming cost V 1 base and J 5 bases, with 12 bases left between them. CDR3 size: 14 residues. Germline lookup yields CDR1 SGHRS and CDR2 YFSETQ. CDR3 amino acids: CASSLSTSRETQYF. The DNA of the CDR3 is TGCGCCAGCAGCTTGTCGACTAGTCGGGAGACCCAGTACTTC.

This clone appeared a single time. The rearrangement joins TRBV5-1 to TRBJ2-3, with a tentative D call TRBD2 (6 bases). The CDR3 sequence is 20 residues long. Germline CDR1 is SGHRS and CDR2 is YFSETQ. Trimming removed 3 bases at V and 1 base at J, with 27 bases between. In DNA, the CDR3 is TGCGCCAGCAGCTCCCCCCCCGCTACCGGGACTCTTGTTGGCACAGATACGCAGTATTTT. Protein sequence: CASSSPPATGTLVGTDTQYF.

The chain joins TRBV3-1 (or the pseudogene TRBV3-2) to TRBJ1-2; 9 bases match TRBD1. Germline V gives CDR1 LGHDT, CDR2 YNNKEL (reference sequence). Trimming removed 4 bases from V and 4 bases from J; junction bases left unmatched: 7. The CDR3 consists of 15 residues. CDR3 DNA: TGTGCCAGCAGCCTCGATTCGGGACAGGGCTATGGCTACACCTTC. The encoded protein is CASSLDSGQGYGYTF.

The genes are TRBV7-9 and TRBJ1-1; 8 nucleotides align to TRBD1. The germline CDR1 and CDR2 sequences are SEHNR and FQNEAQ (reference sequence). The CDR3 runs to 14 residues. V was clipped by 6 bases and J by 4 bases; unmatched bases: 7. The CDR3 nucleotides read TGTGCCAGCAGTTTACTTACAGGGGGCACTGAAGCTTTCTTT. It encodes CASSLLTGGTEAFF. Variable domain in full (rest from reference TRBV7-9 and TRBJ1-1): DTGVSQNPRHKITKRGQNVTFRCDPISEHNRLYWYRQTLGQGPEFLTYFQNEAQLEKSRLLSDRFSAERPKGSFSTLEIQRTEQGDSAMYLCASSLLTGGTEAFFGQGTRLTVV.

The chain joins TRBV9 to TRBJ1-3; D remains unclear. The V and J ends lost 0 bases and 3 bases respectively, with 13 bases between them. Germline V gene data show CDR1 as SGDLS and CDR2 as YYNGEE. The CDR3 runs 16 residues. The CDR3 spells CASSVAGGTFGNTIYF. As DNA, the CDR3 is TGTGCCAGCAGCGTAGCAGGTGGAACTTTTGGAAACACCATATATTTT.